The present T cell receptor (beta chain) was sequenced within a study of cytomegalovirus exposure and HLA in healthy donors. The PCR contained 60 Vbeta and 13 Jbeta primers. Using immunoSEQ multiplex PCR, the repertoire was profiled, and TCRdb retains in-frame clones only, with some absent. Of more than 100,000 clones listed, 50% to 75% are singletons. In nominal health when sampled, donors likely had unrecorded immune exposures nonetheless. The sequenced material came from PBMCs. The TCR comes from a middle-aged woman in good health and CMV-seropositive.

The CDR3 region is CASSIGTAKNEKLFF. CDR3 nucleotides: TGTGCCAGCAGTATTGGGACAGCAAAAAATGAAAAACTGTTTTTT. The chain employs TRBV2 and TRBJ1-4; TRBD1 matches 7 bases. J lost 5 bases, V lost 5 bases, and 8 bases had no gene match. The CDR3 consists of 15 residues. CDR1 and CDR2 (germline): SNHLY, FYNNEI.